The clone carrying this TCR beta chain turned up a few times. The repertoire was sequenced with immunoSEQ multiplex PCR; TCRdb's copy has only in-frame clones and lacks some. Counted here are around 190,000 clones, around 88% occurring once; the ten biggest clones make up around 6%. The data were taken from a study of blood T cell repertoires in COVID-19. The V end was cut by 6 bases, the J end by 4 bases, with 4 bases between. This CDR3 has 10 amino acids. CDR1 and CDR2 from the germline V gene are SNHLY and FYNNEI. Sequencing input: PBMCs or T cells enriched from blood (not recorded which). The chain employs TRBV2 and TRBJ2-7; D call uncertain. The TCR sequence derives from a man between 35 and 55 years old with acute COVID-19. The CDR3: CASRQYEQYF. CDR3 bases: TGTGCCAGCAGACAATACGAGCAGTACTTC.